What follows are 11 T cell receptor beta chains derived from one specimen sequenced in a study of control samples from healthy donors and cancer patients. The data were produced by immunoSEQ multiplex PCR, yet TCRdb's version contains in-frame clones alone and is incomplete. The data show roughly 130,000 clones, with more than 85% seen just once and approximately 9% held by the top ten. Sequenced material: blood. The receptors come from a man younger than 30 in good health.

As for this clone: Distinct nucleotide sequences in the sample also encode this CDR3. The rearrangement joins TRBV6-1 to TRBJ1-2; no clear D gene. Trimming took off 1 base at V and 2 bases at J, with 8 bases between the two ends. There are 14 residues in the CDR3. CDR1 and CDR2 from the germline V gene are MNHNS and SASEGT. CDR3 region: CASSEGGPNYGYTF. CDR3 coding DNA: TGTGCCAGCAGTGAAGGCGGACCGAACTATGGCTACACCTTC.

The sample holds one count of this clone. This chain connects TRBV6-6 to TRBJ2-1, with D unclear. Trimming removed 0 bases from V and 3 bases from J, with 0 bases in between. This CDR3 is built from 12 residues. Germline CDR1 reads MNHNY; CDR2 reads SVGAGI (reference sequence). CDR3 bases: TGTGCCAGCAGTTACTCCTACAATGAGCAGTTCTTC. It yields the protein CASSYSYNEQFF.

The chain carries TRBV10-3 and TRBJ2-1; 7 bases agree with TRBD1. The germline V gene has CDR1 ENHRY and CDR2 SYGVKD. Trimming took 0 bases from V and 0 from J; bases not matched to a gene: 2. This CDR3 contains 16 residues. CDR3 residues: CAISESDRSSYNEQFF. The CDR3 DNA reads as TGTGCCATCAGTGAGTCGGACAGGAGCTCCTACAATGAGCAGTTCTTC.

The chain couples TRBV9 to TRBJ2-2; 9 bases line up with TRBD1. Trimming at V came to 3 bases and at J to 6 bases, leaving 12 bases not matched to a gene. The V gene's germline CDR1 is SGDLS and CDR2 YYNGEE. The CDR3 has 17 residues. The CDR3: CASSAFTGQGRSGELFF. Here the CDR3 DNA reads TGTGCCAGCAGCGCCTTCACGGGACAGGGTCGCTCCGGGGAGCTGTTTTTT.

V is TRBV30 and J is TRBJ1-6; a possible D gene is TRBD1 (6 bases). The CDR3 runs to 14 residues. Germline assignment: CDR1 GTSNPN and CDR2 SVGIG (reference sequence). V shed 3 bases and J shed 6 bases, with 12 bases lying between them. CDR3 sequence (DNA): TGTGCCTGGAGCGCAGGGGCAAGTAATTCACCCCTCCACTTT. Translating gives CAWSAGASNSPLHF.

The CDR3 sequence: CASQSTGGGYEQFF. The CDR3 bases are TGTGCCAGCCAATCCACCGGGGGGGGCTATGAGCAGTTCTTC. The chain has TRBV27 and TRBJ2-1; 8 bases agree with TRBD2. J gave up 8 bases and V 8 bases, and 11 bases lay outside the gene matches. The CDR3 extends over 14 amino acids. From germline, CDR1 is MNHEY and CDR2 SMNVEV (reference sequence).

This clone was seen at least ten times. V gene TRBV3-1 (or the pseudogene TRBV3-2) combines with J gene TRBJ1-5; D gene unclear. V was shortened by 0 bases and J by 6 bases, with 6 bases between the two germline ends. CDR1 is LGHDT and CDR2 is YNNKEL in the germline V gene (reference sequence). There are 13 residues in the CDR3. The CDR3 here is CASSQDYRQPQHF. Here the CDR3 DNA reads TGTGCCAGCAGCCAAGATTACCGTCAGCCCCAGCATTTT.

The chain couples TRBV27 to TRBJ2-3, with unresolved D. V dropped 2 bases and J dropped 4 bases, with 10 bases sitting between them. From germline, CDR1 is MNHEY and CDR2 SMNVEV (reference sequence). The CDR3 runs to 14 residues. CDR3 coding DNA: TGTGCCAGCAGTTTAAACAGTCAACCAGATACGCAGTATTTT. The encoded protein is CASSLNSQPDTQYF.

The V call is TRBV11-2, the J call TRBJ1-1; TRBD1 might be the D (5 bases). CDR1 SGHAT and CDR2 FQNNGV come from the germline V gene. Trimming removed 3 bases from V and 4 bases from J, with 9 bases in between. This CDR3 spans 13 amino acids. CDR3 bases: TGTGCCAGCAGCTTCGAGGGGATCACTGAAGCTTTCTTT. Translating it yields CASSFEGITEAFF.

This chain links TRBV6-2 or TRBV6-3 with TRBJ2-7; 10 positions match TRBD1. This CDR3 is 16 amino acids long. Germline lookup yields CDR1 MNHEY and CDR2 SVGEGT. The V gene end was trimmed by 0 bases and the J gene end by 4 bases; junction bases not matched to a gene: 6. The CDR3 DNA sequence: TGTGCCAGCAGTTACTCGGTGGGACAGGGGTTATACGAGCAGTACTTC. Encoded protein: CASSYSVGQGLYEQYF.

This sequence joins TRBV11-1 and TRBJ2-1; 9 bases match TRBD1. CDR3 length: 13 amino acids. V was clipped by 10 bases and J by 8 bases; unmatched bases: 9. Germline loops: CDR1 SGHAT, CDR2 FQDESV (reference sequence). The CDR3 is CATRDRDFHEQFF. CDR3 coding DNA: TGTGCCACCCGGGACAGGGACTTCCATGAGCAGTTCTTC. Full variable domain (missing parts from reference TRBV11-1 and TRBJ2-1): EAEVAQSPRYKITEKSQAVAFWCDPISGHATLYWYRQILGQGPELLVQFQDESVVDDSQLPKDRFSAERLKGVDSTLKIQPAELGDSAMYLCATRDRDFHEQFFGPGTRLTVL.